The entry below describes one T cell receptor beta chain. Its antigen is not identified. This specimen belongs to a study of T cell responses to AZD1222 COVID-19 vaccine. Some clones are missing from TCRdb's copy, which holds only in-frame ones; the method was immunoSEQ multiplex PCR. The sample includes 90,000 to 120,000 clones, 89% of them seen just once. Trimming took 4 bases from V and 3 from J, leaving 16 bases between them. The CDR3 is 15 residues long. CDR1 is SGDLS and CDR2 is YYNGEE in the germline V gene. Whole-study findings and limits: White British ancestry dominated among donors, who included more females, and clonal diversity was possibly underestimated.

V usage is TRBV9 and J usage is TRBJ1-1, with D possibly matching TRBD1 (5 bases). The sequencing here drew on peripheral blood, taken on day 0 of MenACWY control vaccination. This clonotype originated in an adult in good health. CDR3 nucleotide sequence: TGTGCCAGCAGCCGTGGACCGGGGACGGACACTGAAGCTTTCTTT. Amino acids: CASSRGPGTDTEAFF.